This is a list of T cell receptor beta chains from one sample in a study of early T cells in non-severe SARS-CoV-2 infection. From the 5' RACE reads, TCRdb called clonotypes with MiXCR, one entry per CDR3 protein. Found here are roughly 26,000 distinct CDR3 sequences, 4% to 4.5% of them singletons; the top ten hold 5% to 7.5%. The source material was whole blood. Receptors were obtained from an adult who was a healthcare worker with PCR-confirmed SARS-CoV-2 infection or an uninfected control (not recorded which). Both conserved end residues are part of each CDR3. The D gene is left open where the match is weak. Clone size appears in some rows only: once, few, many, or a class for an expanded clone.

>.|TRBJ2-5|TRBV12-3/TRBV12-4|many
CASIEETQYF
TGTGCCAGCATAGAGGAGACCCAGTACTTC
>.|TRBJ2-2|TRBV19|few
CASSTPGRTGELFF
TGTGCCAGTAGTACCCCCGGCCGCACCGGGGAGCTGTTTTTT
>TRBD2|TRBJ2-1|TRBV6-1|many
CASTRAGAGNEQFF
TGTGCCAGCACTCGAGCGGGAGCGGGCAATGAGCAGTTCTTC
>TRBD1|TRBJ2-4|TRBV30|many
CAWGTGYIQYF
TGTGCCTGGGGGACAGGGTACATTCAGTACTTC
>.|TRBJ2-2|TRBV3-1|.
CASSQDPGSNTGELFF
TGTGCCAGCAGCCAAGATCCGGGTTCGAACACCGGGGAGCTGTTTTTT
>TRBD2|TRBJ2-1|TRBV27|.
CASTPGLAGDGSYNEQFF
TGTGCCAGCACCCCGGGACTAGCGGGAGATGGATCCTACAATGAGCAGTTCTTC
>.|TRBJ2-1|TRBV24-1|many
CATSNNRVDEQFF
TGTGCCACCAGTAACAACAGGGTCGATGAGCAGTTCTTC
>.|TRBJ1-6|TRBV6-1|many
CASKVPSGGLNSPLHF
TGTGCCAGCAAAGTACCATCCGGGGGGCTGAATTCACCCCTCCACTTT
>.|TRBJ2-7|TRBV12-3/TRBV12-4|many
CASSLSGTGTEQYF
TGTGCCAGCAGTTTATCCGGGACGGGTACGGAGCAGTACTTC
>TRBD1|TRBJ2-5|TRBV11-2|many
CASSLGTGSEETQYF
TGTGCCAGCAGCTTAGGGACAGGGAGTGAAGAGACCCAGTACTTC
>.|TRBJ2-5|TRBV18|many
CASSRSFQETQYF
TGTGCCAGCTCACGATCGTTCCAAGAGACCCAGTACTTC
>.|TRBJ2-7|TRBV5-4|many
CASSLAEDEQYF
TGTGCCAGCAGCCTGGCTGAGGACGAGCAGTACTTC
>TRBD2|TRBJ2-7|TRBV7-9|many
CASSDAGVTYEQYF
TGTGCCAGCAGTGACGCGGGAGTAACCTACGAGCAGTACTTC
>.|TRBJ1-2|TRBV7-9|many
CASSSTSDVDYGYTF
TGTGCCAGCAGCTCGACCTCGGACGTCGACTATGGCTACACCTTC
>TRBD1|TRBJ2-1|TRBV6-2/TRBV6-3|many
CASKRDSTRYNEQFF
TGTGCCAGCAAAAGGGACAGCACCCGGTACAATGAGCAGTTCTTC
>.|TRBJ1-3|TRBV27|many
CASRLNSGNTIYF
TGTGCCAGCAGACTGAACTCTGGAAACACCATATATTTT
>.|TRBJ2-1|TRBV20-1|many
CSLNEQFF
TGCAGCCTCAATGAGCAGTTCTTC
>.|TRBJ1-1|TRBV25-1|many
CASSETTRKAFF
TGTGCCAGCAGTGAAACGACGAGGAAAGCTTTCTTT
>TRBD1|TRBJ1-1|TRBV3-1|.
CASSSPGGTEAFF
TGTGCCAGCAGCTCTCCAGGGGGCACTGAAGCTTTCTTT
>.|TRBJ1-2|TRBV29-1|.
CSVGSNYGYTF
TGCAGCGTAGGCAGTAACTATGGCTACACCTTC
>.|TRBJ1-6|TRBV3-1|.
CASSQVEEGSSYNSPLHF
TGTGCCAGCAGCCAAGTCGAGGAGGGAAGCTCCTATAATTCACCCCTCCACTTT
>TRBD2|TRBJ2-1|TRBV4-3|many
CASSRASGLVHEQFF
TGCGCCAGCAGCCGAGCTAGCGGGCTCGTTCATGAGCAGTTCTTC
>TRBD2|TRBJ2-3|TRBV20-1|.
CSASSMLAADTQYF
TGCAGTGCTAGTTCGATGCTAGCGGCAGATACGCAGTATTTT
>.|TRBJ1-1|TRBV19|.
CASDNRRTEAFF
TGTGCGAGCGACAATCGGAGGACTGAAGCTTTCTTT
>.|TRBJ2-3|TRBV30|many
CAWSARQTSTDTQYF
TGTGCCTGGAGTGCCCGGCAGACTAGCACAGATACGCAGTATTTT
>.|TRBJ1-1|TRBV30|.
CAWEDVRNTEAFF
TGTGCCTGGGAGGACGTCCGGAACACTGAAGCTTTCTTT
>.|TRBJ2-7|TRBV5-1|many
CASSLGSEFPSYEQYF
TGCGCCAGCAGCTTGGGCTCGGAGTTCCCCTCCTACGAGCAGTACTTC
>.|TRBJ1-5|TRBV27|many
CASSPSVNTYGVQPQHF
TGTGCCAGCAGTCCCTCGGTCAACACCTACGGGGTTCAGCCCCAGCATTTT
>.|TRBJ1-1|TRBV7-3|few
CASSSNQGNTEAFF
TGTGCCAGCAGTTCCAACCAGGGTAACACTGAAGCTTTCTTT
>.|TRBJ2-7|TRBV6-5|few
CASSYSDSQTEQYF
TGTGCCAGCAGTTACTCGGACAGCCAGACCGAGCAGTACTTC
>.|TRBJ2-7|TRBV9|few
CASSVGGSGSYEQYF
TGTGCCAGCAGCGTAGGCGGTAGCGGCTCCTACGAGCAGTACTTC
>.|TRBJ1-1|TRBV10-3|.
CAISRVLNTEAFF
TGTGCCATCAGTAGGGTGCTGAACACTGAAGCTTTCTTT
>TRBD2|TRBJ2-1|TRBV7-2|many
CASSRGGRASNEQFF
TGTGCCAGCAGCCGGGGCGGGAGGGCCAGCAATGAGCAGTTCTTC
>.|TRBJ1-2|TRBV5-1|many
CASSQGPNYGYTF
TGCGCCAGCAGCCAGGGTCCTAACTATGGCTACACCTTC
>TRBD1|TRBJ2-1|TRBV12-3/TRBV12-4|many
CASRRGQGRGIRSYNEQFF
TGTGCCAGCAGGAGGGGACAGGGAAGAGGAATCCGCTCCTACAATGAGCAGTTCTTC
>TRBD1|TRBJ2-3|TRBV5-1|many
CASSLDGTVVAGQYF
TGCGCCAGCAGCTTGGATGGGACAGTAGTGGCGGGGCAGTATTTT
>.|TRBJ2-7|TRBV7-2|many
CASSLDGTYEQYF
TGTGCCAGCAGCTTGGACGGTACCTACGAGCAGTACTTC
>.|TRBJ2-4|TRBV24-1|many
CATSHHREAKNIQYF
TGTGCCACCAGTCACCACAGGGAAGCCAAAAACATTCAGTACTTC
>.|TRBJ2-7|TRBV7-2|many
CASSPRGLSYEQYF
TGTGCCAGCAGCCCACGGGGGTTGAGCTACGAGCAGTACTTC
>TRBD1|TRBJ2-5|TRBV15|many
CATSQDRDETQYF
TGTGCCACCAGCCAGGACAGGGATGAGACCCAGTACTTC
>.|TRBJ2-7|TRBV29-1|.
CSVNQDSYEQYF
TGCAGCGTCAACCAGGATTCCTACGAGCAGTACTTC
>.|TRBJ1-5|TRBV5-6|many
CASSLGRLANQPQHF
TGTGCCAGCAGCTTGGGGCGCCTGGCCAATCAGCCCCAGCATTTT
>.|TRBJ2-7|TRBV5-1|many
CASSPGGTAYEQYF
TGCGCCAGCAGCCCAGGGGGGACAGCCTACGAGCAGTACTTC
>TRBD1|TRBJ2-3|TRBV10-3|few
CAISAWDSRTDTQYF
TGTGCCATCAGTGCATGGGACAGTCGCACAGATACGCAGTATTTT
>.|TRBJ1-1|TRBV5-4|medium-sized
CASSLDAGGGTEAFF
TGTGCCAGCAGCTTGGACGCGGGTGGTGGCACTGAAGCTTTCTTT
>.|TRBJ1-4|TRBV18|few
CASSPFQGLGEKLFF
TGTGCCAGCTCACCATTCCAGGGGCTGGGTGAAAAACTGTTTTTT
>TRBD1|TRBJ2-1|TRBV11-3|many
CASSWGTGHSSEQFF
TGTGCCAGCAGCTGGGGGACAGGGCACAGTAGTGAGCAGTTCTTC
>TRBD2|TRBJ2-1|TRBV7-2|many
CASSAGLADLRGF
TGTGCCAGCAGCGCGGGACTAGCGGATCTAAGAGGCTTC
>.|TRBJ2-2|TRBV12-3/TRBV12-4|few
CASSFSNTGELFF
TGTGCCAGCAGTTTTAGCAACACCGGGGAGCTGTTTTTT
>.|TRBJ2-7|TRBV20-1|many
CSAREGHYEQYF
TGCAGTGCTAGAGAGGGGCACTACGAGCAGTACTTC
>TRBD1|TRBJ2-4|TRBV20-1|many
CSAMTGIPPRVQYF
TGCAGTGCCATGACAGGGATCCCCCCAAGGGTTCAGTACTTC
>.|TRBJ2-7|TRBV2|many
CASSDSKPYEQYF
TGTGCCAGCAGTGACTCCAAACCATACGAGCAGTACTTC
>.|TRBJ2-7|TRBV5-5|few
CASSLDLLSYEQYF
TGTGCCAGCAGCTTGGACCTTCTCTCCTACGAGCAGTACTTC